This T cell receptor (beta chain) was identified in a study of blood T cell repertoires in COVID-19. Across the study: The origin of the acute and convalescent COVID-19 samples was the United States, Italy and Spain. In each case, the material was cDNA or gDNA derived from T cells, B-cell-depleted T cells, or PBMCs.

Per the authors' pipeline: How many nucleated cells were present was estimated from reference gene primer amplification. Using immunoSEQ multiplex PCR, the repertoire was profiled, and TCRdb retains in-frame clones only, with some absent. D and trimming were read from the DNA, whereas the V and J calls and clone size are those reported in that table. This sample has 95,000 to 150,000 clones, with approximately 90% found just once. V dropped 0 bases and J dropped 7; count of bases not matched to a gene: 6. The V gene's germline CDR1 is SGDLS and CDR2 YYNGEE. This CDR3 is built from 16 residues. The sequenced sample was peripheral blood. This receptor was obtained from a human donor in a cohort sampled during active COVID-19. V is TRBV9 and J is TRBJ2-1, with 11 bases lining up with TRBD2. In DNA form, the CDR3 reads TGTGCCAGCAGCGTAGGACTAGCGGGAAGTTGGAATGAGCAGTTCTTC. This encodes CASSVGLAGSWNEQFF.